This T cell receptor beta chain is drawn from a study of naive and memory T cell subsets (TCRdb year 2017). A note on the overall study: The study applied an open-source, UMI-based TCR alpha and beta sequencing pipeline to sorted naive and memory peripheral blood T cell subsets. The results of the functional CMV T cell responses matched the IgG serology results in every case. RNA was DNase-treated and reverse transcribed with TCR constant-region primers, mostly using SuperScript III. Findings and caveats that apply to the study as a whole: Clonotypes were defined as single alpha or beta chain sequences, not paired alpha/beta receptors. In both CD4 and CD8 cells, going from naive through CM, EM and EMRA, the Gini index went up while Shannon and inverse Simpson diversity went down. A few larger clonotypes were present in naive repertoires, particularly the CD8 repertoires, and these clonotypes were possibly memory cells re-expressing CD45RA. No ground truth was available to validate the repertoire findings for the naive and memory subsets. RNA-based TCR counts may be influenced by expression changes linked to T cell activation and differentiation. Once error correction was done, more than 90% of naive TCR sequences showed up just once, which made the naive abundance distributions much steeper than those of the memory subsets. TCR abundance followed a power law whose exponent differed between naive and memory subsets but was consistent across the three individuals.

From the second PCR step on, the TCR alpha and beta chain libraries were amplified in separate reactions. Donor CMV status was determined by IFNgamma production from CD4+ T cells after overnight stimulation of fresh PBMCs with CMV viral lysate. CD4 T cells were positively selected using Miltenyi beads, after which CD8 T cells were positively selected from the CD4-negative fraction. After staining for CD3, CD4, CD8, CD45RA, CD27 and a live/dead dye, cells were sorted on a BD Aria II into four subsets based on CD45RA and CD27. Blood came from a few healthy volunteers, each fractionated into CD4 and CD8 T cells and then into four differentiation subsets. Roughly 0.11 L of peripheral blood was collected from each donor, and PBMC were isolated by Ficoll-Paque PLUS density-gradient centrifugation. After sorting, cells were lysed in RLT buffer, RNA was extracted using a Qiagen RNeasy kit, and the extracted RNA was stored at -80 degrees C.

The germline V gene (reference sequence) yields SGHNT for CDR1 and YYREEE for CDR2. The CDR3 starts with the cysteine, ends with the phenylalanine, and has 15 residues. The retained sequence is limited to the CDR3, 45 bases, with the frame set at the first base. Trimming takes 6 bases from V and 2 bases from J, and the germline ends sit 14 bases apart. Regarding this clonotype: This receptor's antigen is unknown. Per-base quality was not reported, and no clone a single base away is much larger than it.

Libraries came from UMI-ligation and nested PCR. The beta constant-region primer consisted of an equimolar mixture of two oligonucleotides that together covered TRBC1 and TRBC2. A single-stranded oligonucleotide containing the SP2 primer and a 12-nucleotide UMI was joined to the 3' end of the cDNA by T4 RNA ligase 1. Four rounds of PCR were used to amplify ligated cDNA, with nested alpha and beta constant-region primers being used together with the SP2 primer. Incubation of the ligation reaction was carried out at 16 degrees C for about 19-25 hours. PCR2 was usually performed as a SYBR Green qPCR and halted at a preset threshold so that over-amplification would not occur. All purifications after the first were performed with Agencourt AMPure XP magnetic beads. Libraries were quantified by Qubit and checked on a TapeStation, with a main peak expected near 650 bp. Pooled libraries were sequenced on an Illumina MiSeq with v2 2x251 paired-end kits, typically giving about 0.95-2.2 million reads per sample. Libraries were pooled at about 4.3 nM per sample, and 5-7% PhiX was added to improve cluster recognition. Processing in the source paper ran as follows. Decombinator assigned V and J genes to Demultiplexor-processed FASTQ reads by tag matching, allowing a single base-pair mismatch. Collapsinator relied on UMIs to fix sequencing errors as well as frequency errors caused by PCR heterogeneity. CDR3Translator translated TCRs and extracted CDR3s from the conserved cysteine to the FGXG phenylalanine, flagging non-productive sequences. Gini, Shannon entropy and inverse Simpson indices were calculated on repertoires subsampled to equal numbers of UMI-defined TCRs. Within the linear range, a power law was fitted to clonotype abundance distributions using maximum likelihood. On one naive CD8 sample, the pipeline and MIGEC gave similar UMI counts, unique TCR numbers and clonal distributions. One analysis removed from the naive repertoire any naive TCRs that were also present in any memory subset from the same donor. A set of 7,322 CMV-associated CDR3 sequences, compiled from VDJdb and a published dataset, was used to search the repertoires. TCRdb's own reprocessing of the public reads used fastp at Q25 and MiXCR and kept productive beta chains. Each record represents a unique CDR3 protein, reported with the most common genes and DNA among its rows. TCRdb assigned the V and J calls; the authors' analysis was not used. For this sample the table gives some 150,000 distinct CDR3 sequences, of which more than 15% were detected only once. The ten largest clones represent roughly 0.14% of the sample.

The chain was built from TRBV5-4 and TRBJ2-2, with a tentative D gene TRBD1 over 6 matching bases. Material: naive CD4+ T cells from blood. Sample cell subset or site, as interpreted from the label and publication: naive T cells, CD45RA high CD27+. The TCR originated in a human donor in good health. The CDR3 loop reads CASNDWTVNTGELFF. In nucleotides, the sequence is TGTGCCAGCAACGATTGGACAGTAAACACCGGGGAGCTGTTTTTT.